This paragraph covers one T cell receptor beta chain sequence. What it binds is unknown. The sample belongs to a study of CD8+CD57+ T cells in acquired aplastic anemia. Findings and limits, study-wide: Patients did not significantly differ from controls in CD8+ Simpson's diversity. It was found that more than 25 CD8+ CDR3 sequences were shared between patients and controls.

Germline values: CDR1 MGHDK, CDR2 SYGVNS. The CDR3 contains 17 residues. Trimming shortened V by 3 bases and J by 0 bases, and 12 bases separated the two germline ends. Sequencing involved patients with CD8+CD57+ cell expansion previously shown by flow cytometry. Profiling of TCR beta VDJ combinations and CDR3 sequences used genomic DNA as template. TCRdb reprocessed the reads with MiXCR, giving one entry per CDR3 protein. The sample carries under 250,000 distinct CDR3 sequences, more than 40% recorded once. The sequencing input was sorted CD4+, CD8+, or CD8+CD57+ T cells (not recorded which) from PBMCs. The rearrangement links TRBV25-1 to TRBJ2-6, with TRBD2 as a possible D gene (5 bases). The clonotype originates from a human donor with aplastic anemia. The CDR3 loop is CASSEAGGSSGANVLTF. The CDR3 nucleotides are TGTGCCAGCAGTGAGGCGGGCGGCAGCTCTGGGGCCAACGTCCTGACTTTC.